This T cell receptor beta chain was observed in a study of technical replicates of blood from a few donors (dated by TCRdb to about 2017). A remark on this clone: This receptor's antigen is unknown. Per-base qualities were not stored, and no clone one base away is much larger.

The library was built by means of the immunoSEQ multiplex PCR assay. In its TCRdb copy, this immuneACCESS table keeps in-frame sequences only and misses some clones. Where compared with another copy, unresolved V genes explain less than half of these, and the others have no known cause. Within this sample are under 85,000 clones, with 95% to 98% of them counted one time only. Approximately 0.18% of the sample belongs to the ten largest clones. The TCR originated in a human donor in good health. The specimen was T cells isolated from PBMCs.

The nucleotides are TGTGCCAGCAGCTCCCTAATAAGGGACAGGGGGCCCGGTAATGAAAAACTGTTTTTT. Translated, this gives CASSSLIRDRGPGNEKLFF. Recombination joined TRBV7-2 with TRBJ1-4; 12 bases in the junction line up with TRBD1. The germline V and J ends show losses of 4 bases and 4 bases respectively, and no gene match explains 13 bases of the junction. CDR1 SGHTA and CDR2 FQGNSA are derived from the germline V gene. Including cysteine and phenylalanine, the CDR3 has 19 amino acids. Only CDR3 DNA remains: 57 bases, in frame from the first base.